This T cell receptor beta chain was found in a study of blood T cell repertoires in COVID-19. About the study: Material from acute and convalescent COVID-19 was sourced from the United States, Italy and Spain. In each case, the material was cDNA or gDNA derived from T cells, B-cell-depleted T cells, or PBMCs.

The CDR3 has 13 amino acids. Trimming removed 10 bases from V and 0 bases from J; junction bases left unmatched: 5. Per germline, CDR1 LNHDA and CDR2 SQIVND (reference sequence). The protocol was immunoSEQ multiplex PCR, while the TCRdb copy is restricted to in-frame clones and leaves out a portion. The sample lists over 200,000 clones; roughly 86% were seen once. This TCR was sampled from a human donor in a cohort sampled during active COVID-19. Sequencing used peripheral blood. The genes are TRBV19 and TRBJ1-1; 7 nucleotides match TRBD1. The CDR3 here is CATSGQLNTEAFF. The DNA for the CDR3 is TGTGCCACCTCGGGACAGCTGAACACTGAAGCTTTCTTT.